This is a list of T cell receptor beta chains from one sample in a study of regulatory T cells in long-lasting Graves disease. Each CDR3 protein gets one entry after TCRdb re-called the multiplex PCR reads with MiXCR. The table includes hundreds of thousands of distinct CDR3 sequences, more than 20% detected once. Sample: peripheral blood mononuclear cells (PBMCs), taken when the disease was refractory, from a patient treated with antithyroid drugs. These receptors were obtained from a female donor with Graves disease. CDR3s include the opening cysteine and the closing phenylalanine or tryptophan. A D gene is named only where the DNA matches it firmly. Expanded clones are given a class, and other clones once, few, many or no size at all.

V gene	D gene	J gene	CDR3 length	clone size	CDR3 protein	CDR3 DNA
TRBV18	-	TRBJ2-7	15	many	CASSPPMTAAYEQYF	TGTGCCAGCTCACCACCGATGACGGCCGCCTACGAGCAGTACTTC
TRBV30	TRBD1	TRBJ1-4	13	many	CAWSGQGDGKLFF	TGTGCCTGGAGTGGACAGGGTGATGGAAAACTGTTTTTT
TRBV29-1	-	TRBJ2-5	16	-	CSVVPRTRRLGETQYF	TGCAGCGTTGTGCCTCGGACACGGCGTTTAGGAGAGACCCAGTACTTC
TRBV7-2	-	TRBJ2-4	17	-	CASSLARTVLAKNIQYF	TGTGCCAGCAGCTTAGCACGGACAGTTCTAGCCAAAAACATTCAGTACTTC
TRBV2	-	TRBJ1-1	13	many	CASKGGLGTEAFF	TGTGCCAGCAAAGGGGGGCTTGGCACTGAAGCTTTCTTT
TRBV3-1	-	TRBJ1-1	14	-	CASSQDWKGTEAFF	TGTGCCAGCAGCCAAGATTGGAAGGGCACTGAAGCTTTCTTT
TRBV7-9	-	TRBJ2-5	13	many	CASSSGLEETQYF	TGTGCCAGCAGCTCAGGGTTGGAGGAGACCCAGTACTTC
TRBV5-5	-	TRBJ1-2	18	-	CASSLSFGQTLANYGYTF	TGCGCCAGCAGCTTGTCGTTTGGACAGACCTTAGCTAACTATGGCTACACCTTC
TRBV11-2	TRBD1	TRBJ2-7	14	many	CASSHGQGSYEQYF	TGTGCCAGCAGCCATGGACAGGGATCCTACGAGCAGTACTTC
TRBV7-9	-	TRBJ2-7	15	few	CASSLTQGPTYEQYF	TGTGCCAGCAGCTTAACTCAAGGACCTACTTACGAGCAGTACTTC